Listed below are T cell receptor beta chains from one sample, sequenced in a study of graft-versus-host responses after intestinal transplantation. Method: immunoSEQ multiplex PCR; TCRdb's copy keeps in-frame clones and lacks some. Counted here are roughly 9,900 clones, roughly 93% occurring once; the ten biggest clones make up approximately 2%. The sequences come from PBMCs, collected 8 days after intestinal transplant. The source of these receptors is a human patient who received an intestinal transplant, so some T cells may come from the graft donor. Each CDR3 is given with its conserved first and last residue. Each record gives: clone size, V gene, J gene, D gene, CDR3 DNA, CDR3 protein. D genes are given only for firm matches. Clone size appears in some rows only: once, few, many, or a class for an expanded clone.

-	TRBV18	TRBJ1-3	-	TGTGCCAGCTCACCAGCCCAGGGAAAATCTGGAAACACCATATATTTT	CASSPAQGKSGNTIYF
once	TRBV5-1	TRBJ1-2	-	TGCGCCACCAGACCGACGGACCCCTATGGCTACACCTTC	CATRPTDPYGYTF
once	TRBV7-6	TRBJ2-7	-	TGTGCCAGCAGCTTAGCGACTGGATCCTACGAGCAGTACTTC	CASSLATGSYEQYF
-	TRBV5-6	TRBJ2-5	TRBD1	TGTGCCAGCAGCCTAGCAGGGGGCGAGACCCAGTACTTC	CASSLAGGETQYF
-	TRBV29-1	TRBJ2-2	-	TGCAGCGTTGATGCTCCGACGGGCACCGGGGAGCTGTTTTTT	CSVDAPTGTGELFF
-	TRBV15	TRBJ2-4	-	TGTGCCACCAGTAGCCCCCGGACAGAAAACATTCAGTACTTC	CATSSPRTENIQYF
-	TRBV19	TRBJ2-7	-	TGTGCCAGTAGTGTAGACAAGTCCTACGAGCAGTACTTC	CASSVDKSYEQYF
-	TRBV7-6	TRBJ2-7	TRBD2	TGTGCCAGCAGCTCAACGCCGGGACTAGCGGGAGAGCGCTTCTCCTACGAGCAGTACTTC	CASSSTPGLAGERFSYEQYF
few	TRBV10-3	TRBJ2-2	TRBD1	TGTGCCAGCCGACAGGGGTTGGGCACCGGGGAGCTGTTTTTT	CASRQGLGTGELFF
-	TRBV7-9	TRBJ2-3	-	TGTGCCAGCAGCTCCTGGGACAGCACAGATACGCAGTATTTT	CASSSWDSTDTQYF
-	TRBV5-6	TRBJ2-1	TRBD2	TGTGCCAGCAGCCCGGGACTAGCGTCTAACAATGAGCAGTTCTTC	CASSPGLASNNEQFF
-	TRBV28	TRBJ2-7	-	TGTGCCAGCAGTTTGGGTCCGGGCCGCCTCTCCTACGAGCAGTACTTC	CASSLGPGRLSYEQYF
-	TRBV25-1	TRBJ2-3	-	TGTGCCAGCAGTTTCGGATCTGGGGCAGATACGCAGTATTTT	CASSFGSGADTQYF
-	TRBV4-1	TRBJ1-5	-	TGCGCCAGCAGCCAAGAACAGGGACTGAGCAATCAGCCCCAGCATTTT	CASSQEQGLSNQPQHF
-	TRBV6-5	TRBJ1-6	-	TGTGCCAGCAGTTACAATGGGGCCGATAATTCACCCCTCCACTTT	CASSYNGADNSPLHF
-	TRBV11-2	TRBJ2-1	TRBD2	TGTGCCAGCAGCTTAGGGGCCAGCGGGAGCGGATATGAGCAGTTCTTC	CASSLGASGSGYEQFF
once	TRBV27	TRBJ2-7	-	TGTGCCAGCAGGACGGCCAGTTCCTACGAGCAGTACTTC	CASRTASSYEQYF
-	TRBV7-2	TRBJ2-1	TRBD1	TGTGCCAGCAGCTTAAATGCACCGGGACAGCTTTACAATGAGCAGTTCTTC	CASSLNAPGQLYNEQFF
-	TRBV5-1	TRBJ1-5	-	TGCGCCAGCAGCGAGTTGCCCTTTGGGGGCAATCAGCCCCAGCATTTT	CASSELPFGGNQPQHF
once	TRBV15	TRBJ2-7	-	TGTGCCACCAGCAGAGATGGAGACCTAAGGAACTCCTACGAGCAGTACTTC	CATSRDGDLRNSYEQYF
-	TRBV7-9	TRBJ1-5	TRBD1	TGTGCCAGCAGCCCACAGGGGGGCAAGCCCCAGCATTTT	CASSPQGGKPQHF
-	TRBV11-2	TRBJ2-7	-	TGTGCCAGCAGCTTGTACGAGCAGTACTTC	CASSLYEQYF
-	TRBV5-1	TRBJ2-3	TRBD2	TGCGCCAGCAGCTTGAGGGCTATGGGACTAGCGGGCACAGATACGCAGTATTTT	CASSLRAMGLAGTDTQYF
-	TRBV13	TRBJ2-5	TRBD2	TGTGCCAGCAGCGGGACTAGCGGGTTCGAGACCCAGTACTTC	CASSGTSGFETQYF
-	TRBV5-1	TRBJ1-1	TRBD1	TGCGCCAGCACCCTGACAGGGGGAAACACTGAAGCTTTCTTT	CASTLTGGNTEAFF
-	TRBV4-1	TRBJ2-3	-	TGCGCCAGCAGCCCCAGGAGGGGGACAGATACGCAGTATTTT	CASSPRRGTDTQYF
-	TRBV4-1	TRBJ2-7	TRBD2	TGCGCCAGCAGCCAATGGGCTAGCGGGGGGGCTGAGGAGCAGTACTTC	CASSQWASGGAEEQYF
once	TRBV7-9	TRBJ2-3	-	TGTGCCAGCAGCCTGCTTTTGGGCAGGGGCGGCACAGATACGCAGTATTTT	CASSLLLGRGGTDTQYF
-	TRBV15	TRBJ2-7	-	TGTGCCACCAGCAGTGGGGGTAGGGGCACGTACGAGCAGTACTTC	CATSSGGRGTYEQYF
-	TRBV4-2	TRBJ1-2	TRBD1	TGTGCCAGCAGCCAAGATGCGGACAGGACGTATGTCGGCTACACCTTC	CASSQDADRTYVGYTF
-	TRBV7-2	TRBJ2-5	-	TGTGCCAGCAGCTTAGTGGTCAGACGCCAAGAGACCCAGTACTTC	CASSLVVRRQETQYF
-	TRBV7-9	TRBJ1-2	TRBD1	TGTGCCAGCAGCGCCGGGACAGGGTTTGAGGGCTACACCTTC	CASSAGTGFEGYTF
-	TRBV28	TRBJ1-2	TRBD1	TGTGCCAGCAGTTTTTTTTCAGGGGGCTATGGCTACACCTTC	CASSFFSGGYGYTF
-	TRBV27	TRBJ2-3	-	TGTGCCAGCAGTTTAGGGGACACAGATACGCAGTATTTT	CASSLGDTDTQYF
-	TRBV28	TRBJ2-2	-	TGTGCCAGCAGTTTATCCCTTCCACCCGGGGAGCTGTTTTTT	CASSLSLPPGELFF
-	TRBV16	TRBJ2-7	-	TGTGCCAGCAGCCGCTCCGGGCCCCCCTACGAGCAGTACTTC	CASSRSGPPYEQYF
-	TRBV20-1	TRBJ2-5	-	TGCAGTGCTACAGGGGAGGGGACCCAGTACTTC	CSATGEGTQYF
-	TRBV27	TRBJ2-2	-	TGTGCCAGCAGTTTATCGGCCGGGGGAACCGGGGAGCTGTTTTTT	CASSLSAGGTGELFF
-	TRBV5-1	TRBJ2-3	-	TGCGCCAGCAGCTTGGTTTGGGGAGGCCAGGGAAATACGCAGTATTTT	CASSLVWGGQGNTQYF
-	TRBV9	TRBJ1-2	TRBD1	TGTGCCAGCAGCGTAGACGGGACAGGCCGAACCCGAGGCTACACCTTC	CASSVDGTGRTRGYTF
once	TRBV6-5	TRBJ2-7	-	TGTGCCAGCAGTTACTCGGCCGTCAGGGGGGCATACGAGCAGTACTTC	CASSYSAVRGAYEQYF
-	TRBV7-6	TRBJ2-4	-	TGTGCCAGCAGCTTGGGCCAGGGTGCCAAAAACATTCAGTACTTC	CASSLGQGAKNIQYF
-	TRBV7-8	TRBJ1-4	-	TGTGCCAGCAGCTCGAGGGAGAATAATGAAAAACTGTTTTTT	CASSSRENNEKLFF
-	TRBV7-3	TRBJ2-2	-	TGTGCCAGCAGCCCCGACAGGAACACCGGGGAGCTGTTTTTT	CASSPDRNTGELFF
-	TRBV7-8	TRBJ1-1	-	TGTGCCAGCAGCTTAGACAGGGTGAACACTGAAGCTTTCTTT	CASSLDRVNTEAFF
once	TRBV6-5	TRBJ2-7	-	TGTGCCAGCAGTTACTCGGGGGACGGGACCTACGAGCAGTACTTC	CASSYSGDGTYEQYF
-	TRBV5-1	TRBJ2-1	TRBD2	TGCGCCAGCAGCTTCCGACTAGCGGCCTACAATGAGCAGTTCTTC	CASSFRLAAYNEQFF
few	TRBV28	TRBJ1-3	-	TGTGCCAGCAGTTTAGGCAGGGCGGGAAACACCATATATTTT	CASSLGRAGNTIYF
-	TRBV28	TRBJ1-4	-	TGTGCCAGCAGTTTGTGGGGGGCTAATGAAAAACTGTTTTTT	CASSLWGANEKLFF